This T cell receptor (beta chain) is drawn from a study of blood T cell repertoires in COVID-19. At the level of the study: T cells, B-cell-depleted T cells, or PBMCs provided the cDNA or gDNA that served as material.

This clone appeared once. Clones were sequenced by immunoSEQ multiplex PCR, and TCRdb holds only the in-frame ones, with some missing. The sample has some 300,000 clones; approximately 90% are singletons. CDR1 is SNHLY and CDR2 is FYNNEI in the germline V gene. There are 14 residues in the CDR3. V was clipped by 7 bases and J by 0 bases, with 12 bases between them. The clonotype comes from a woman aged 55-69 years in a cohort exposed to, infected with or recovered from COVID-19 (not recorded which). Sequencing was done on a sample of PBMCs or T cells enriched from blood (not recorded which). The chain uses TRBV2 and TRBJ1-1; D ambiguous. CDR3 region: CASTKTNMNTEAFF. The CDR3 nucleotides read TGTGCCAGCACTAAGACAAACATGAACACTGAAGCTTTCTTT.